This T cell receptor (beta chain) was recorded in a study of blood T cell repertoires in COVID-19. Study overall: Some COVID-19 samples were acute and others convalescent; all came from the United States, Italy and Spain. PBMCs, B-cell-depleted T cells, or T cells were the source of the cDNA or gDNA that made up the material.

In the original workflow: Cell counts per sample came from amplifying reference gene primers. TCRdb's table, derived via immunoSEQ multiplex PCR, lists solely in-frame clones and lacks some. That table supplies the V and J calls and clone size; D and trimming were determined from the DNA. The repertoire has approximately 61,000 clones, approximately 79% of them found once; the top ten carry roughly 6%. The germline V gene has CDR1 MGHRA and CDR2 YSYEKL. Unmatched junction bases numbered 9, after V lost 1 base and J lost 3 bases. The CDR3 spans 17 residues. Specimen: peripheral blood. This receptor was taken from a woman between 65 and 79 years old with acute or convalescent COVID-19. The chain combines TRBV4-1 with TRBJ2-7, with 10 nucleotides matching TRBD2. The CDR3 sequence is CASSQGPTSGASYEQYF. The CDR3 DNA follows: TGCGCCAGCAGCCAAGGACCAACTAGCGGGGCAAGCTACGAGCAGTACTTC.